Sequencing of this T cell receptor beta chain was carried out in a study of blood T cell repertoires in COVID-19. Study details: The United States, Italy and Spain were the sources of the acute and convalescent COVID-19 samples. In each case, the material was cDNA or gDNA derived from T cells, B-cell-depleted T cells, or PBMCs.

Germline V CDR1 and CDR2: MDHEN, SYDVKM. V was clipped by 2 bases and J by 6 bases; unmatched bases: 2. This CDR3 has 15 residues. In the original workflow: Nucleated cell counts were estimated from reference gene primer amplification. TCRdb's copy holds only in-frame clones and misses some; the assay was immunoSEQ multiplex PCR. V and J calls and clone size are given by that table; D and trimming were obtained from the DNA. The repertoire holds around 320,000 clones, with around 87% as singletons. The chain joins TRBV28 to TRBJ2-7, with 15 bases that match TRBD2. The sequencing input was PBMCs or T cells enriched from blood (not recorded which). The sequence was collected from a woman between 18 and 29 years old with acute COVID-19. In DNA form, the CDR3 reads TGTGCCAGCAGTTTAGGGACTAGCGGGAGGTCCGAGCAGTACTTC. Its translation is CASSLGTSGRSEQYF.